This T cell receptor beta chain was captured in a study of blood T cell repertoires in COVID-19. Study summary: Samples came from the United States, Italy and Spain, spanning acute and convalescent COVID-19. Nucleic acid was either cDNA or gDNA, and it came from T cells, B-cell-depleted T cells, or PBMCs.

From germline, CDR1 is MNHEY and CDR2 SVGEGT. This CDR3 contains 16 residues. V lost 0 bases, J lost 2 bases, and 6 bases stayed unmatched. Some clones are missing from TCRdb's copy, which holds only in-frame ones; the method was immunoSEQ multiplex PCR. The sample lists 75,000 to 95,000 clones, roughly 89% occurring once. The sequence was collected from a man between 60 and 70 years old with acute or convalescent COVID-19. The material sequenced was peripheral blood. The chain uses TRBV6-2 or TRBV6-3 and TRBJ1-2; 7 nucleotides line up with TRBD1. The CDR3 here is CASSYSNSGGNYGYTF. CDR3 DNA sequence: TGTGCCAGCAGTTACTCGAATTCAGGGGGGAACTATGGCTACACCTTC.